This T cell receptor beta chain derives from a study of shared clonotypes between healthy human individuals. For sorted subsets, approximately 180 ng DNA per replicate equaled around 28,000 T cell genomes. Sequencing was performed with immunoSEQ multiplex PCR; in TCRdb, only in-frame clones are kept and a portion is missing. This sample carries 2,500,000 or so clones, 85% to 95% of them seen once, and the ten largest clones take about 0.36%. The length of the CDR3 is 14 residues. The sample comprised naive CD4+ T cells from PBMCs. Specified subset: CD45RA+ positively selected. The source is a man between 18 and 35 years old in good health. Some clones in this sample may be carry-over from other donors' samples. The rearrangement uses TRBV21-1 and TRBJ2-7; the table assigns TRBD2, which was not confirmed against the DNA. TRBV21-1 is assigned pseudogene status. The DNA of the CDR3 is TGTGCCAGCAGCAAGCACCGAGCCTCCTACGAGCAGTACTTC. Protein: CASSKHRASYEQYF.